The clone carrying this T cell receptor beta chain was picked up one time. This sample was included in a study of blood T cell repertoires in COVID-19. Repertoires were generated with immunoSEQ multiplex PCR, while TCRdb's copy carries only in-frame clones and drops some. This table has about 150,000 clones, 75% to 95% appearing once. This CDR3 has 15 amino acids. V dropped 0 bases and J dropped 5; count of bases not matched to a gene: 5. Germline CDR1 is SGHRS and CDR2 is YFSETQ. Sequencing was performed on peripheral blood. The TCR was taken from a man in his forties or fifties with acute or convalescent COVID-19. This chain uses TRBV5-1 with TRBJ2-1, with 7 bases matching TRBD2. The CDR3 reads CASSLAASGHNEQFF. The DNA for the CDR3 is TGCGCCAGCAGCTTGGCCGCTAGCGGACACAATGAGCAGTTCTTC.